This T cell receptor beta chain was recovered during a study of glioma-infiltrating T cells. On the study more broadly: Blood libraries targeted about 4.5- to 11-fold coverage of some 980,000 T cells.

The V end lost 6 bases, the J end lost 5 bases, and 12 bases lay between the germline ends. Germline loops: CDR1 SGHAT, CDR2 FQNNGV. This CDR3 is 13 amino acids long. The iRepertoire nested amplicon-rescue multiplex PCR amplified TCR alpha and beta CDR3s from RNA. From the multiplex PCR reads, TCRdb called clonotypes with MiXCR, one entry per CDR3 protein. Of a few hundred thousand distinct CDR3 sequences in the sample, around 45% were seen once. This sequence was found in a human donor with low-grade glioma or glioblastoma, undergoing nonglioma brain surgery, or in good health (not recorded which). The sample taken for sequencing was glioma tissue, nonneoplastic brain tissue, or PBMCs (not recorded which). The chain recombines TRBV11-2 with TRBJ2-3; D gene ambiguous. The CDR3 DNA reads TGTGCCAGCAGTTTATCTTTCGAAGATACGCAGTATTTT. It yields the protein CASSLSFEDTQYF.